This T cell receptor (beta chain) was sequenced for a study of shared clonotypes between healthy human individuals. For the study at large: Per-donor plates numbered three CD4 naive, three CD4 memory, two CD8 naive and one CD8 memory.

Germline V lookup: CDR1 MNHEY, CDR2 SMNVEV (reference sequence). This CDR3 spans 14 amino acids. Trimming took 2 bases from V and 3 from J, leaving 9 bases between them. With respect to this clone: Its specificity is not known.

Naive-designated CD8 cells lacked CD45RO, were positively enriched for CCR7, and omitted terminally differentiated effector memory CD45RA+ cells. General study findings and limits: Among the subsets, naive ones generally showed larger estimated richness than memory ones. The expectation was that sequencing depth would affect clonotype sharing among donors.

In the sorted-subset replicate PCRs, around 200 ng DNA, around 30,000 T cell genomes, was used. The method was immunoSEQ multiplex PCR; TCRdb's version includes in-frame clones alone and lacks a portion of them. The sample records approximately 600,000 clones, approximately 95% being singletons. Material for sequencing was naive CD8+ T cells sorted from blood. This clonotype was obtained from a woman aged 25 to 39 in good health. V is TRBV27 and J is TRBJ2-3; D is unresolved. The CDR3 here is CASSLQVGTDTQYF. CDR3 nucleotides: TGTGCCAGCAGTTTACAGGTGGGGACAGATACGCAGTATTTT.